The entry below gives a single T cell receptor beta chain sequence along with its context. CDR1 is GTSNPN, CDR2 SVGIG, per germline (reference sequence). V lost 2 bases to trimming and J lost 3 bases, with 7 bases between them. The CDR3 contains 13 residues. Sequencing used immunoSEQ multiplex PCR; TCRdb keeps in-frame clones, though not all of them. The table shows about 38,000 clones, with around 90% occurring only once. The data are from a study of T cell changes during pregnancy in multiple sclerosis. The genes are TRBV30 and TRBJ1-4; D gene uncertain. The origin of this receptor is a female donor with multiple sclerosis, enrolled in a pregnancy study. The material sequenced was CD8+ T cells from peripheral blood mononuclear cells, taken after pregnancy. The DNA of the CDR3 is TGTGCCTGGAGTTGGCAGGCTAATGAAAAACTGTTTTTT. Its translation is CAWSWQANEKLFF.